This T cell receptor (beta chain) is from a study of T cells after posttransplantation cyclophosphamide. The CDR3 is 16 residues long. Germline V CDR1 and CDR2: LNHDA, SQIVND (reference sequence). J was trimmed by 2 bases and V by 5 bases; bases with no gene match: 4. Study conclusions and caveats: TRB clonality was highly associated with recipient CMV seropositivity and reactivation. Blood and skin or GI T cell repertoires showed limited TRB overlap. Donor-recipient repertoire similarity was low at 1-2 months, rising over year one.

Repertoires were generated with immunoSEQ multiplex PCR, while TCRdb's copy carries only in-frame clones and drops some. The sample yields more than 40,000 clones, without any singletons. This clone has ten or more counts. What it binds is not known. The TCR sequence derives from a man aged 40-49 years in good health, CMV-negative, and a related stem cell transplant donor. J is TRBJ2-3 and V is TRBV19, with 13 nucleotides matching TRBD2. Sample: PBMCs. CDR3 amino acids: CASSGGLAGVTDTQYF. Here the CDR3 DNA reads TGTGCCAGTAGTGGCGGACTAGCGGGAGTCACAGATACGCAGTATTTT.